The 23 T cell receptor beta chains listed next were all sequenced from one sample in a study of blood T cells in healthy people across ages. A second about 6 to 12 cycle PCR used barcoded and J-beta primers. TCRdb redid the calling of the 5' RACE reads with MiXCR, one entry per CDR3 protein. The sample gives 750,000 to 1,000,000 distinct CDR3 sequences, around 29% of which show up once; roughly a tenth is in the top ten. This sample was also put to use in a study of T cells of mothers and their children.

Sequencing input: blood. The receptors were sampled from a woman aged 40 to 55 in good health.

In the case of this clonotype: A much larger clone sits a single nucleotide away, making a read error possible. The genes are TRBV20-1 and TRBJ2-1; D call uncertain. The germline CDR1 and CDR2 sequences are DFQATT and SNEGSKA (reference sequence). Trimming removed 3 bases at V and 10 bases at J, with 13 bases between. This CDR3 is 12 amino acids long. The CDR3 sequence: CSASGHTYEQFF. The CDR3 nucleotides are TGCAGTGCTAGCGGGCACACCTACGAGCAGTTCTTC.

The chain links TRBV5-1 to TRBJ2-3, with TRBD2 as a possible D gene (5 bases). The V end lost 0 bases, the J end lost 3 bases, and 14 bases lay between the germline ends. This CDR3 is built from 16 residues. Germline assignment: CDR1 SGHRS and CDR2 YFSETQ. CDR3 nucleotides: TGCGCCAGCAGCTTGGGACTGGAAAGGAGGACAGATACGCAGTATTTT. The encoded protein is CASSLGLERRTDTQYF.

The chain carries TRBV7-3 and TRBJ2-6; D is ambiguous. The V and J ends lost 1 base and 2 bases respectively, with 6 bases between them. Germline CDR1 and CDR2: SGHTA and FQGTGA. The CDR3 extends over 15 amino acids. The CDR3 reads CASSLKGPGANVLTF. CDR3 sequence (DNA): TGTGCCAGCAGCTTAAAAGGGCCTGGGGCCAACGTCCTGACTTTC.

This rearrangement joins TRBV12-3 or TRBV12-4 to TRBJ1-5, with D possibly TRBD1 on 6 matching bases. V was shortened by 7 bases and J by 4 bases, with 11 bases between the two germline ends. The CDR3 runs to 13 residues. CDR3 nucleotides: TGTGCCAGCACCCCTGGACAGAATCAGCCCCAGCATTTT. It codes for CASTPGQNQPQHF.

V usage is TRBV7-3 and J usage is TRBJ2-1, with 11 bases aligning to TRBD2. There are 15 residues in the CDR3. Trimming took 4 bases from V and 5 from J; bases not matched to a gene: 4. Per germline, CDR1 SGHTA and CDR2 FQGTGA. CDR3 protein: CASSYSGGAHNEQFF. CDR3 sequence (DNA): TGTGCCAGCAGCTATAGCGGGGGGGCACACAATGAGCAGTTCTTC.

The rearrangement joins TRBV28 to TRBJ2-7, with 7 bases lining up with TRBD1. Looked up from germline, CDR1 is MDHEN and CDR2 is SYDVKM. V was clipped by 4 bases and J by 7 bases; unmatched bases: 7. This CDR3 has 13 amino acids. The CDR3 region is CASSSGQHNEQYF. CDR3 sequence (DNA): TGTGCCAGCAGTTCGGGACAGCACAATGAGCAGTACTTC.

The genes are TRBV20-1 and TRBJ1-5, with a tentative D call TRBD1 (5 bases). This CDR3 region has 13 residues. CDR1 and CDR2 from the germline V gene are DFQATT and SNEGSKA (reference sequence). The V and J ends lost 7 bases and 11 bases respectively, with 21 bases between them. CDR3 DNA: TGCAGTGTCAGACCAGGGACCGGAACGGCCCAGCATTTT. It translates to CSVRPGTGTAQHF.

This clonotype came up many times. V is TRBV5-1 and J is TRBJ2-4, with D possibly TRBD2 on 6 matching bases. The CDR3 is 16 amino acids. V lost 1 base and J 4 bases, leaving 15 bases between the germline ends. Germline lookup yields CDR1 SGHRS and CDR2 YFSETQ. Here the CDR3 DNA reads TGCGCCAGCAGCTTGTTGGGCGGGGACGGGAAAAACATTCAGTACTTC. Its protein product is CASSLLGGDGKNIQYF.

This clonotype was picked up a small number of times. The rearrangement joins TRBV10-3 to TRBJ1-1; no clear D gene. The CDR3 loop spans 13 amino acids. Germline values: CDR1 ENHRY, CDR2 SYGVKD. V dropped 4 bases and J dropped 0 bases, with 6 bases sitting between them. The CDR3 reads CAISGLVNTEAFF. In DNA form, the CDR3 reads TGTGCCATCAGTGGTTTAGTGAACACTGAAGCTTTCTTT.

This clonotype has ten or more counts. The chain is built from TRBV20-1 and TRBJ2-5, with D perhaps being TRBD1 or TRBD2 (5 bases each). This CDR3 is 13 amino acids long. V lost 0 bases to trimming and J lost 5 bases, with 10 bases between them. CDR1 and CDR2 (germline): DFQATT, SNEGSKA (reference sequence). The CDR3 DNA sequence: TGCAGTGCTAGAGATCCGAGGGGTGAGACCCAGTACTTC. Translation: CSARDPRGETQYF.

As regards this clonotype: A much larger clonotype is one base distant, so this may be a read error. V is TRBV7-3 and J is TRBJ2-1; TRBD2 might be the D (5 bases). The tail of the sequence fits TRBJ2-7 better, so the J call may be wrong. CDR3 length: 15 amino acids. Germline lookup yields CDR1 SGHTA and CDR2 FQGTGA. CDR3 residues: CASSLGGLSYNEQYF. CDR3 sequence (DNA): TGTGCCAGCAGCCTCGGCGGGCTGTCCTACAATGAGCAGTACTTC.

This clonotype occurred a few times. This chain connects TRBV7-9 to TRBJ1-1, with D hard to call. Germline values: CDR1 SEHNR, CDR2 FQNEAQ (reference sequence). V shed 4 bases and J shed 5 bases, with 14 bases lying between them. This CDR3 contains 14 residues. This chain's CDR3 is CASSYDTGRTEAFF. The CDR3 bases are TGTGCCAGCAGCTACGACACGGGGAGGACTGAAGCTTTCTTT.

This clonotype occurred a few times. V is TRBV9 and J is TRBJ2-6; D gene uncertain. V lost 4 bases to trimming and J lost 0 bases, with 11 bases between them. This CDR3 comprises 16 residues. The V gene's germline CDR1 is SGDLS and CDR2 YYNGEE. CDR3 coding DNA: TGTGCCAGCAGCCTACGGACCCTCTCTGGGGCCAACGTCCTGACTTTC. It codes for CASSLRTLSGANVLTF.

To note about this clonotype: The junction differs from germline at one of its ends, possibly a read error. The V and J genes are TRBV20-1 and TRBJ2-7; D not resolved. This CDR3 is built from 12 residues. Germline V lookup: CDR1 DFQATT, CDR2 SNEGSKA (reference sequence). CDR3 nucleotides: TGCAGTGTTAGAGATGATGACTACGAGCAGTACTTC. It encodes CSVRDDDYEQYF.

The CDR3 nucleotides read TGTGCCAGCAGCCTGAGCGGGGGGAACCACAATGAGCAGTTCTTC. This codes for CASSLSGGNHNEQFF. The chain links TRBV12-3 or TRBV12-4 to TRBJ2-1; 9 positions match TRBD2. V lost 6 bases to trimming and J lost 5 bases; unmatched junction nucleotides: 8. The length of the CDR3 is 15 residues.

This clonotype has only a few counts. The genes are TRBV12-3 or TRBV12-4 and TRBJ1-2, with 7 bases fitting TRBD1. The ends lost 6 bases at V and 4 bases at J; junction bases unmatched: 8. CDR3 size: 14 residues. The CDR3 here is CASSRDSLLYGYTF. Written as DNA, the CDR3 is TGTGCCAGCAGCCGGGACAGTCTCCTCTATGGCTACACCTTC.

The gene calls are TRBV30 and TRBJ2-7; D possibly corresponds to TRBD1 (5 bases). V lost 5 bases and J 2 bases, leaving 16 bases between the germline ends. Germline CDR1 is GTSNPN and CDR2 is SVGIG (reference sequence). This CDR3 comprises 14 residues. The CDR3 loop is CAWGRTLRPYEQYF. CDR3 nucleotide sequence: TGTGCCTGGGGAAGGACACTGAGGCCCTACGAGCAGTACTTC.

This clonotype was observed a few times. The CDR3 here is CASSPGAGETDTQYF. As DNA, the CDR3 is TGTGCCAGCAGCCCGGGGGCAGGGGAGACAGATACGCAGTATTTT. The J gene is TRBJ2-3, the V gene TRBV6-2 or TRBV6-3, with D perhaps matching TRBD1 or TRBD2 (6 bases each). Trimming shortened V by 6 bases and J by 3 bases, and 16 bases separated the two germline ends. Per germline, CDR1 MNHEY and CDR2 SVGEGT. The CDR3 runs 15 residues.

The gene calls are TRBV6-1 and TRBJ1-5; D possibly corresponds to TRBD1 (6 bases). In germline, CDR1 is MNHNS, CDR2 SASEGT. V lost 0 bases and J 1 base, leaving 10 bases between the germline ends. This CDR3 is 16 amino acids long. The CDR3 nucleotides read TGTGCCAGCAGTGAAGCGCCCAGGGGAAGCAATCAGCCCCAGCATTTT. Its protein product is CASSEAPRGSNQPQHF.

The chain recombines TRBV5-1 with TRBJ2-7, with TRBD1 matching over 7 bases. The CDR3 extends over 13 amino acids. The junction had 6 bases not matched to a gene; V was cut back by 4 bases and J by 5 bases. Per the germline V gene, CDR1 is SGHRS and CDR2 is YFSETQ. CDR3 sequence: CASSRTGMDEQYF. The CDR3 nucleotides are TGCGCCAGCAGCCGGACAGGAATGGACGAGCAGTACTTC.

This clonotype was counted between two and nine times. The rearrangement joins TRBV5-1 to TRBJ2-4, with TRBD2 matching over 8 bases. Trimming removed 3 bases from V and 5 bases from J; junction bases left unmatched: 4. The germline V gene encodes CDR1 SGHRS and CDR2 YFSETQ. The CDR3 has 14 residues. The CDR3 region has the DNA TGCGCCAGCAGCTCCGGGACTAGTGAAAACATTCAGTACTTC. Translation: CASSSGTSENIQYF.

This clonotype was counted many times. The chain has TRBV4-3 and TRBJ1-2; no clear D. This CDR3 region has 15 residues. Per germline, CDR1 LGHNA and CDR2 YSLEER. Trimming left V 0 bases short and J 4 bases short, with 12 bases between. CDR3 sequence: CASSQEKGAGYGYTF. In DNA form, the CDR3 reads TGCGCCAGCAGCCAAGAGAAGGGTGCGGGCTATGGCTACACCTTC.

The chain couples TRBV5-1 to TRBJ2-4; possibly TRBD1 for D (8 bases). The CDR3 length is 16 residues. V lost 2 bases to trimming and J lost 8 bases, with 20 bases between them. In germline, CDR1 is SGHRS, CDR2 YFSETQ. The CDR3 here is CASSFATGGVDDIQYF. DNA for the CDR3: TGCGCCAGCAGCTTTGCAACAGGGGGGGTCGATGACATTCAGTACTTC.